These 24 T cell receptor beta chains were sequenced from one sample in a study of blood T cells in healthy people across ages. Primed by a sample-barcoded 5' primer and a J-beta primer mix, a second PCR proceeded for roughly 7 to 11 cycles. TCRdb re-derived calls from the 5' RACE reads in MiXCR, one entry per CDR3 protein. This repertoire shows 730,000 or so distinct CDR3 sequences, around 38% found once; its top ten account for about 30%. What was sequenced was blood. The receptors stem from a man aged 80 or over in good health.

This clonotype was seen only a few times. This chain links TRBV30 with TRBJ2-2; 10 bases fit TRBD2. The CDR3 loop spans 14 amino acids. Looked up from germline, CDR1 is GTSNPN and CDR2 is SVGIG (reference sequence). V shed 4 bases and J 4 bases; nucleotides not matched to a gene: 3. The CDR3 loop is CAWTSGRTTGELFF. In DNA form, the CDR3 reads TGTGCCTGGACTAGCGGGAGAACCACCGGGGAGCTGTTTTTT.

The genes are TRBV10-1 and TRBJ2-1; no definite D call. Germline values: CDR1 WNHNN, CDR2 SYGVQD (reference sequence). V was cut by 2 bases and J by 7 bases, with 9 bases left in between. The CDR3 is 13 amino acids. CDR3 nucleotide sequence: TGCGCCAGCAGTGAGAACCCGAAGAATGAGCAGTTCTTC. Protein product: CASSENPKNEQFF.

This clonotype was counted only a few times. The rearrangement uses TRBV20-1 and TRBJ1-1; 7 bases agree with TRBD1. CDR3 length: 16 amino acids. Germline V gene data show CDR1 as DFQATT and CDR2 as SNEGSKA (reference sequence). V lost 0 bases to trimming and J lost 10 bases; unmatched junction nucleotides: 17. DNA of the CDR3: TGCAGTGCTAGAGATCTTCCGGGACAGTCGGGGGTAGGAGCTTTCTTT. Encoded protein: CSARDLPGQSGVGAFF.

The chain recombines TRBV10-3 with TRBJ2-4, with D tentatively TRBD1 or TRBD2 (5 bases each). This CDR3 region has 15 residues. Germline CDR1 reads ENHRY; CDR2 reads SYGVKD. The germline V and J ends were trimmed by 3 bases and 15 bases, with 24 bases remaining between them. The CDR3 bases are TGTGCCATCAGTGATAGCCGGGATGGGGCCTGGGTTTCGTACTTC. The encoded protein is CAISDSRDGAWVSYF.

The rearrangement joins TRBV6-2 or TRBV6-3 to TRBJ2-4; D might be TRBD1 (5 bases). The CDR3 sequence is 15 residues long. Germline-derived CDR1 and CDR2 are MNHEY and SVGEGT. The V end lost 5 bases, the J end lost 0 bases, and 11 bases lay between the germline ends. CDR3 DNA: TGTGCCAGCAGTCGCACCAGGGTAGCCAAAAACATTCAGTACTTC. This sequence encodes CASSRTRVAKNIQYF.

The V and J genes are TRBV7-2 and TRBJ1-2, with 9 positions matching TRBD1. The CDR3 loop spans 14 amino acids. CDR1 and CDR2 from the germline V gene are SGHTA and FQGNSA. V dropped 5 bases and J dropped 8; count of bases not matched to a gene: 9. CDR3 loop: CASSQVQGARGYTF. The CDR3 nucleotides read TGTGCCAGCAGCCAAGTACAGGGGGCACGGGGCTACACCTTC.

This rearrangement joins TRBV13 to TRBJ2-1, with D perhaps TRBD2 (6 bases). Germline V CDR1 and CDR2: PRHDT, FYEKMQ (reference sequence). The CDR3 has 18 amino acids. Trimming took 3 bases from V and 9 from J, leaving 27 bases between them. The chain's CDR3 is CASSFFRGGSERRGEQFF. Here the CDR3 DNA reads TGTGCCAGCAGCTTTTTTCGGGGAGGAAGCGAGCGCCGAGGTGAGCAGTTCTTC.

This chain connects TRBV6-5 to TRBJ2-7; the match to TRBD2 covers 11 bases. The V gene's germline CDR1 is MNHEY and CDR2 SVGAGI. V lost 2 bases to trimming and J lost 4 bases; unmatched junction nucleotides: 4. This CDR3 comprises 15 residues. The CDR3 nucleotides read TGTGCCAGCAGTTACGCTCGGACTAGCGGGTACGAGCAGTACTTC. It codes for CASSYARTSGYEQYF.

This chain's CDR3 is CASRTSGTGISGANVLTF. The CDR3 region has the DNA TGCGCCAGCCGGACCTCCGGGACAGGTATCTCTGGGGCCAACGTCCTGACTTTC. This rearrangement joins TRBV5-1 to TRBJ2-6, with 8 bases fitting TRBD1. Losses at the gene ends were 7 bases for V and 0 bases for J; bases not matched to a gene: 12. The CDR3 totals 18 residues. CDR1 is SGHRS and CDR2 is YFSETQ in the germline V gene.

This chain connects TRBV9 to TRBJ2-5, with D possibly being TRBD1 or TRBD2 (6 bases each). The CDR3 runs 16 residues. Deletions cut 0 bases from V and 11 bases from J, with 23 bases between. Germline assignment: CDR1 SGDLS and CDR2 YYNGEE. CDR3 sequence: CASSVGGASVYNEQYF. The CDR3 nucleotides read TGTGCCAGCAGCGTAGGGGGGGCTAGCGTCTACAATGAGCAGTACTTC.

This chain connects TRBV20-1 to TRBJ2-3, with D perhaps matching TRBD1 or TRBD2 (5 bases each). Germline values: CDR1 DFQATT, CDR2 SNEGSKA (reference sequence). V lost 3 bases and J 10 bases, leaving 14 bases between the germline ends. This CDR3 is 12 amino acids long. The chain's CDR3 is CSARVGDGPQYF. CDR3 in DNA: TGCAGTGCTAGGGTGGGGGACGGCCCGCAGTATTTT.

Ten or more counts support this clonotype. This chain uses TRBV27 with TRBJ2-3, with D tentatively TRBD2 (5 bases). Germline lookup yields CDR1 MNHEY and CDR2 SMNVEV (reference sequence). This CDR3 is 13 amino acids long. The V and J ends lost 6 bases and 5 bases respectively, with 12 bases between them. The DNA of the CDR3 is TGTGCCAGCAGGTCGGCCGGGGAAGATACGCAGTATTTT. Translating gives CASRSAGEDTQYF.

The chain joins TRBV4-1 to TRBJ2-3; possible D gene TRBD2, 5 bases. V was pared by 1 base and J by 3 bases, with 11 bases between. Germline CDR1 MGHRA, CDR2 YSYEKL. This CDR3 comprises 15 residues. The CDR3 DNA sequence: TGCGCCAGCAGCCAAGTGTCCGGGAAGACAGATACGCAGTATTTT. Protein sequence: CASSQVSGKTDTQYF.

V gene TRBV30 combines with J gene TRBJ2-5; TRBD1 matches 7 bases. The end of the DNA is better explained by TRBJ2-7, so the J call may be wrong. Per the germline V gene, CDR1 is GTSNPN and CDR2 is SVGIG (reference sequence). The CDR3 is 12 amino acids. For the CDR3, the DNA is TGTGCCTGGAGTGTACAGGGGTACGAGCAGTACTTC. This sequence encodes CAWSVQGYEQYF.

This clonotype was seen at least ten times. An end of the junction differs from the germline gene, which may be a read error. The gene calls are TRBV7-2 and TRBJ2-1, with D maybe TRBD1 (5 bases). CDR1 SGHTA and CDR2 FQGNSA come from the germline V gene. CDR3 length: 13 residues. The CDR3 nucleotides are TGCGCCAGCAGCCAAGGACAAAACAATGAGCAGTTCTTC. This sequence encodes CASSQGQNNEQFF.

With respect to this clonotype: Being one base from a much bigger clone, this may be a read error. V and J are TRBV6-1 and TRBJ2-7, with unresolved D. Germline V lookup: CDR1 MNHNS, CDR2 SASEGT. V lost 0 bases, J lost 6 bases, and 9 bases lay in between. The CDR3 runs to 13 residues. CDR3 DNA: TGTGCCAGCAGTGAAGCATCGGCAACCGAGCAGTACTTC. Residues: CASSEASATEQYF.

As DNA, the CDR3 is TGTGCCAGCAGCCAAGTTCGGACTAGCGGGAGTGCCCAGTACTTC. Protein sequence: CASSQVRTSGSAQYF. V is TRBV14 and J is TRBJ2-7; TRBD2 matches at 13 bases. Germline values: CDR1 SGHDN, CDR2 FVKESK. The junction had 7 bases not matched to a gene; V was cut back by 1 base and J by 10 bases. The CDR3 runs to 15 residues.

This clonotype was observed a handful of times. This chain joins TRBV7-2 and TRBJ2-1; D perhaps matches TRBD2 (5 bases). Germline CDR1 SGHTA, CDR2 FQGNSA. This CDR3 has 13 amino acids. Trimming removed 3 bases at V and 7 bases at J, with 10 bases between. The CDR3 loop reads CASSLDLLNEQFF. CDR3 bases: TGTGCCAGCAGCTTGGACTTGCTTAATGAGCAGTTCTTC.

J is TRBJ2-3 and V is TRBV7-2; TRBD1 agrees at 10 bases. The CDR3 has 15 amino acids. Germline V gene sequence: CDR1 SGHTA, CDR2 FQGNSA. V gave up 7 bases and J gave up 5 bases; unmatched junction bases: 9. The CDR3 loop is CASKTDRGARDTQYF. CDR3 DNA: TGTGCCAGCAAAACGGACAGGGGGGCCCGAGATACGCAGTATTTT.

V usage is TRBV5-5 and J usage is TRBJ2-7; possibly TRBD1 or TRBD2 for D (5 bases each). Germline loops: CDR1 SGHKS, CDR2 YYEKEE (reference sequence). The CDR3 runs 15 residues. Trimming pared 0 bases from V and 2 bases from J, leaving 12 bases between. CDR3: CASSLDGTETYEQYF. In nucleotides, the CDR3 is TGTGCCAGCAGCTTGGACGGGACGGAGACCTACGAGCAGTACTTC.

This clonotype was detected only a few times. CDR3 amino acids: CSAYPDGGNTIYF. CDR3 in DNA: TGCAGTGCTTACCCGGACGGTGGAAACACCATATATTTT. This chain joins TRBV20-1 and TRBJ1-3, with D unresolved. The germline gives CDR1 DFQATT, CDR2 SNEGSKA (reference sequence). This CDR3 is 13 amino acids long. Trimming cost V 5 bases and J 3 bases, with 11 bases left between them.

This chain connects TRBV5-1 to TRBJ2-3; 12 nucleotides align to TRBD2. Losses at the gene ends were 2 bases for V and 1 base for J; bases not matched to a gene: 2. Germline V gene lookup returns CDR1 SGHRS and CDR2 YFSETQ. This CDR3 has 16 amino acids. CDR3 sequence (DNA): TGCGCCAGCAGCTTACCTAGCGGGAGGGGCACAGATACGCAGTATTTT. Protein product: CASSLPSGRGTDTQYF.

Comment on this clonotype: A junction boundary mismatches the germline segment, possibly from a read error. V gene TRBV5-6 combines with J gene TRBJ2-3; the D is unclear. Germline CDR1 SGHDT, CDR2 YYEEEE. The length of the CDR3 is 12 residues. In nucleotides, the CDR3 is TGTGCCAGCAACCCCCGGAGAGATACGCTGTATTTT. Translation gives CASNPRRDTLYF.

About this clonotype: This sequence may be a read error, since a much larger clone differs from it by one base. The chain combines TRBV20-1 with TRBJ2-7; D might be TRBD2 (5 bases). This CDR3 spans 13 amino acids. The germline CDR1 and CDR2 sequences are DFQATT and SNEGSKA (reference sequence). V gave up 8 bases and J gave up 7 bases, with 21 bases separating them. The CDR3 is CSPAAGNYNEQYF. CDR3 sequence (DNA): TGCAGTCCGGCGGCGGGCAACTACAATGAGCAGTACTTC.